Listed here are 28 T cell receptor beta chains from one sample, sequenced in a study of control samples from healthy donors and cancer patients. The method was immunoSEQ multiplex PCR; TCRdb's version includes in-frame clones alone and lacks a portion of them. The sample consists of about 130,000 clones, about nine tenths of them appearing once. The sample consisted of blood. Receptors originate from a man younger than 35 in good health.

The chain is built from TRBV28 and TRBJ1-1; 9 nucleotides match TRBD1. Germline values: CDR1 MDHEN, CDR2 SYDVKM. The trim removed 6 bases at V and 4 bases at J, leaving 9 bases unmatched. This CDR3 region has 15 residues. CDR3 nucleotide sequence: TGTGCCAGCAGAGGGACAGGGTGGGGGGCCACTGAAGCTTTCTTT. Residues: CASRGTGWGATEAFF. The full variable domain, rest sourced from reference TRBV28 and TRBJ1-1, is DVKVTQSSRYLVKRTGEKVFLECVQDMDHENMFWYRQDPGLGLRLIYFSYDVKMKEKGDIPEGYSVSREKKERFSLILESASTNQTSMYLCASRGTGWGATEAFFGQGTRLTVV.

Here the CDR3 reads CATSETGNGQPQHF. CDR3 DNA: TGTGCCACCAGTGAGACAGGGAACGGGCAGCCCCAGCATTTT. This sequence joins TRBV24-1 and TRBJ1-5; 7 positions match TRBD1. With V trimmed by 4 bases and J by 7 bases, 6 bases remained unmatched. The CDR3 is 14 residues long. Germline V CDR1 and CDR2: KGHDR, SFDVKD.

The V gene is TRBV3-1 (or the pseudogene TRBV3-2), the J gene TRBJ2-3; maybe TRBD2 (6 bases). The V end lost 8 bases, the J end lost 5 bases, and 29 bases lay between the germline ends. This CDR3 has 18 amino acids. Looked up from germline, CDR1 is LGHDT and CDR2 is YNNKEL (reference sequence). The CDR3 here is CASSTVARDFAILDTQYF. In DNA form, the CDR3 reads TGTGCCAGCTCTACTGTGGCCCGGGACTTCGCTATATTAGATACGCAGTATTTT.

About this clone: Other DNA sequences in this specimen translate into the identical CDR3. The CDR3: CASSQGTDTQYF. The CDR3 region has the DNA TGTGCCAGCAGCCAAGGTACAGATACGCAGTATTTT. This sequence joins TRBV3-1 (or the pseudogene TRBV3-2) and TRBJ2-3; D remains unclear. Germline CDR1 and CDR2: LGHDT and YNNKEL (reference sequence). The CDR3 covers 12 residues. Trimming stripped 1 base from V and 3 bases from J, with 2 bases between.

The CDR3 DNA reads as TGTGCCAGCAGGGCGAGGGGGACAGGATCAGACACTGAAGCTTTCTTT. Residues: CASRARGTGSDTEAFF. V usage is TRBV7-6 and J usage is TRBJ1-1, with TRBD1 identical over 8 bases. V trimming: 6 bases; J trimming: 3 bases; junction bases outside the gene matches: 12. This CDR3 is built from 16 residues. Germline assignment: CDR1 SGHVS and CDR2 FNYEAQ.

The V gene is TRBV4-1, the J gene TRBJ2-2; D remains unclear. The ends were cut back, 4 bases at V and 8 bases at J, with 11 bases in the middle. The CDR3 loop spans 13 amino acids. Germline V gives CDR1 MGHRA, CDR2 YSYEKL. This chain's CDR3 is CASSPMGSGELFF. In nucleotides, the CDR3 is TGCGCCAGCAGCCCGATGGGGTCTGGGGAGCTGTTTTTT.

The V gene is TRBV5-1, the J gene TRBJ1-1; the match to TRBD1 covers 7 bases. The CDR3 is made up of 14 amino acids. Trimming at V came to 1 base and at J to 1 base, leaving 1 base not matched to a gene. In germline, CDR1 is SGHRS, CDR2 YFSETQ. The CDR3 protein is CASSLRTGNTEAFF. The CDR3 region has the DNA TGCGCCAGCAGCTTGAGGACAGGGAACACTGAAGCTTTCTTT.

The chain has TRBV7-6 and TRBJ2-7, with 7 bases fitting TRBD1. This CDR3 spans 13 amino acids. Germline V gene data show CDR1 as SGHVS and CDR2 as FNYEAQ. The J segment lost 2 bases and the V segment lost 5 bases, leaving 3 bases of the junction unmatched. CDR3 nucleotides: TGTGCCAGCAGCCAGGGGGACGCCTACGAGCAGTACTTC. Translated, it gives CASSQGDAYEQYF.

The chain recombines TRBV28 with TRBJ1-1; 7 bases are shared with TRBD1. With 5 bases clipped from V and 3 bases from J, the junction kept 9 bases outside the gene matches. Germline V CDR1 and CDR2: MDHEN, SYDVKM. CDR3 length: 15 residues. This chain's CDR3 is CASSGRGLLDTEAFF. The DNA of the CDR3 is TGTGCCAGCAGTGGGAGGGGGCTTTTGGACACTGAAGCTTTCTTT. The whole variable domain, filled in from reference TRBV28 and TRBJ1-1, reads DVKVTQSSRYLVKRTGEKVFLECVQDMDHENMFWYRQDPGLGLRLIYFSYDVKMKEKGDIPEGYSVSREKKERFSLILESASTNQTSMYLCASSGRGLLDTEAFFGQGTRLTVV.

V gene TRBV7-3 combines with J gene TRBJ2-5, with a weak D call TRBD2 (6 bases). The CDR3 spans 15 residues. Germline V gives CDR1 SGHTA, CDR2 FQGTGA. Trimming left V 2 bases short and J 3 bases short, with 13 bases between. DNA for the CDR3: TGTGCCAGCAGCTTACGTGGGGGGATTGAAGAGACCCAGTACTTC. It codes for CASSLRGGIEETQYF. Filled out from reference TRBV7-3 and TRBJ2-5, the complete variable domain reads GAGVSQTPSNKVTEKGKYVELRCDPISGHTALYWYRQSLGQGPEFLIYFQGTGAADDSGLPNDRFFAVRPEGSVSTLKIQRTERGDSAVYLCASSLRGGIEETQYFGPGTRLLVL.

The chain is built from TRBV3-1 (or the pseudogene TRBV3-2) and TRBJ1-3; TRBD1 agrees at 7 bases. J was trimmed by 2 bases and V by 2 bases; bases with no gene match: 6. CDR1 and CDR2 from the germline V gene are LGHDT and YNNKEL (reference sequence). The CDR3 runs to 16 residues. CDR3: CASSQFGTVAGNTIYF. The CDR3 nucleotides read TGTGCCAGCAGCCAATTCGGGACAGTGGCTGGAAACACCATATATTTT.

The genes are TRBV9 and TRBJ2-7, with 7 bases aligning to TRBD2. CDR1 and CDR2 from the germline V gene are SGDLS and YYNGEE. The CDR3 spans 15 residues. Trimming at V came to 0 bases and at J to 0 bases, leaving 3 bases not matched to a gene. CDR3 sequence reads: CASSVDGGSSYEQYF. In DNA form, the CDR3 reads TGTGCCAGCAGCGTAGACGGGGGGAGCTCCTACGAGCAGTACTTC.

This chain links TRBV18 with TRBJ1-1, with 7 bases aligning to TRBD1. CDR3 length: 15 residues. The V and J ends lost 3 bases and 3 bases, in that order; junction bases with no gene match: 7. From germline, CDR1 is KGHSH and CDR2 LQKENI. The chain's CDR3 is CASSPTDRDDTEAFF. CDR3 bases: TGTGCCAGCTCACCTACCGACAGGGATGACACTGAAGCTTTCTTT.

The chain recombines TRBV20-1 with TRBJ1-4; D remains unclear. V shed 5 bases and J shed 4 bases, with 5 bases lying between them. The CDR3 sequence is 11 residues long. The germline V gene has CDR1 DFQATT and CDR2 SNEGSKA (reference sequence). The CDR3 spells CSAHDNEKLFF. CDR3 nucleotide sequence: TGCAGTGCTCACGATAATGAAAAACTGTTTTTT.

The chain recombines TRBV28 with TRBJ1-1, with 7 bases aligning to TRBD1. Looked up from germline, CDR1 is MDHEN and CDR2 is SYDVKM. The length of the CDR3 is 14 residues. V gave up 2 bases and J gave up 2 bases; unmatched junction bases: 2. This chain's CDR3 is CASSLTGANTEAFF. CDR3 DNA: TGTGCCAGCAGTTTAACAGGGGCCAACACTGAAGCTTTCTTT. The entire variable domain, with the rest obtained from reference TRBV28 and TRBJ1-1, is as follows: DVKVTQSSRYLVKRTGEKVFLECVQDMDHENMFWYRQDPGLGLRLIYFSYDVKMKEKGDIPEGYSVSREKKERFSLILESASTNQTSMYLCASSLTGANTEAFFGQGTRLTVV.

This rearrangement joins TRBV7-2 to TRBJ2-6; no reliable D call. V was shortened by 1 base and J by 0 bases, with 10 bases between the two germline ends. Looked up from germline, CDR1 is SGHTA and CDR2 is FQGNSA. The CDR3 covers 17 residues. CDR3 sequence reads: CASSLGSFNSGANVLTF. For the CDR3, the DNA is TGTGCCAGCAGCTTAGGCAGTTTTAACTCTGGGGCCAACGTCCTGACTTTC. The whole variable domain, remainder taken from reference TRBV7-2 and TRBJ2-6, is GAGVSQSPSNKVTEKGKDVELRCDPISGHTALYWYRQSLGQGLEFLIYFQGNSAPDKSGLPSDRFSAERTGGSVSTLTIQRTQQEDSAVYLCASSLGSFNSGANVLTFGAGSRLTVL.

The chain is built from TRBV15 and TRBJ1-4; D is unresolved. V was pared by 1 base and J by 0 bases, with 12 bases between. The CDR3 covers 17 residues. In germline, CDR1 is LNHNV, CDR2 YYDKDF (reference sequence). CDR3 sequence (DNA): TGTGCCACCAGCAGAGGTGGGGTCAGCTCAACTAATGAAAAACTGTTTTTT. Its protein is CATSRGGVSSTNEKLFF.

This clone was found once. The chain joins TRBV4-1 to TRBJ2-1; TRBD2 aligns across 10 bases. Germline loops: CDR1 MGHRA, CDR2 YSYEKL. Trimming removed 1 base from V and 0 bases from J; junction bases left unmatched: 12. The CDR3 has 20 amino acids. Here the CDR3 DNA reads TGCGCCAGCAGCCAAGTTAGCCTAGCGGGAGCCTATACCTCCTACAATGAGCAGTTCTTC. Encoded protein: CASSQVSLAGAYTSYNEQFF.

The chain couples TRBV7-2 to TRBJ1-2; D is unclear. Trimming stripped 7 bases from V and 3 bases from J, with 12 bases between. The germline gives CDR1 SGHTA, CDR2 FQGNSA. This CDR3 region has 13 residues. The CDR3 nucleotides are TGTGCCAGCAATCAACAGCTACACTATGGCTACACCTTC. This gives the protein CASNQQLHYGYTF.

The J gene is TRBJ1-2, the V gene TRBV6-5, with 7 nucleotides matching TRBD1. With 2 bases clipped from V and 9 bases from J, the junction kept 6 bases outside the gene matches. Germline V gene sequence: CDR1 MNHEY, CDR2 SVGAGI. CDR3 length: 13 amino acids. CDR3 protein: CASSYLGGDRYTF. CDR3 sequence (DNA): TGTGCCAGCAGTTACCTAGGGGGCGATCGCTACACCTTC.

The chain recombines TRBV19 with TRBJ2-5; D unclear. The CDR3 extends over 13 amino acids. V was shortened by 0 bases and J by 5 bases, with 7 bases between the two germline ends. Germline V gene sequence: CDR1 LNHDA, CDR2 SQIVND (reference sequence). The CDR3: CASSIDLGETQYF. The CDR3 coding sequence is TGTGCCAGTAGTATAGATCTTGGGGAGACCCAGTACTTC. Supplemented by reference TRBV19 and TRBJ2-5, the full variable domain reads DGGITQSPKYLFRKEGQNVTLSCEQNLNHDAMYWYRQDPGQGLRLIYYSQIVNDFQKGDIAEGYSVSREKKESFPLTVTSAQKNPTAFYLCASSIDLGETQYFGPGTRLLVL.

The chain is built from TRBV4-3 and TRBJ1-1; D not certain. Germline V gene lookup returns CDR1 LGHNA and CDR2 YSLEER. The V and J ends lost 3 bases and 1 base respectively, with 15 bases between them. This CDR3 has 16 residues. CDR3 region: CASSQNAGGKNTEAFF. In nucleotides, the CDR3 is TGCGCCAGCAGCCAGAACGCGGGAGGAAAGAACACTGAAGCTTTCTTT.

This chain uses TRBV2 with TRBJ1-2; D might be TRBD1 (5 bases). Between the trimmed V and J ends, which lost 6 bases and 3 bases, there was a span of 23 bases. The CDR3 loop spans 17 amino acids. CDR1 and CDR2 (germline): SNHLY, FYNNEI. Here the CDR3 reads CASSYLTWYWGDYGYTF. For the CDR3, the DNA is TGTGCCAGCAGCTACCTGACATGGTACTGGGGCGACTATGGCTACACCTTC.

The chain joins TRBV5-4 to TRBJ2-1; TRBD1 matches 9 bases. The CDR3 runs 13 residues. V trimming: 3 bases; J trimming: 6 bases; junction bases outside the gene matches: 1. Germline V CDR1 and CDR2: SGHNT, YYREEE (reference sequence). The CDR3 is CASSWGQGNEQFF. The CDR3 DNA reads TGTGCCAGCAGCTGGGGACAGGGCAATGAGCAGTTCTTC.

The chain uses TRBV10-3 and TRBJ1-5, with 8 nucleotides matching TRBD1. This CDR3 is 15 amino acids long. Losses at the gene ends were 7 bases for V and 6 bases for J; bases not matched to a gene: 11. Germline V gene sequence: CDR1 ENHRY, CDR2 SYGVKD. CDR3 in amino acids: CAIMADRGGGQPQHF. The DNA of the CDR3 is TGTGCCATCATGGCAGACAGGGGAGGAGGTCAGCCCCAGCATTTT.

This chain joins TRBV5-6 and TRBJ1-6; a weak D match, TRBD1 (5 bases). There are 15 residues in the CDR3. CDR1 SGHDT and CDR2 YYEEEE come from the germline V gene. Deletions cut 4 bases from V and 4 bases from J, with 12 bases between. Here the CDR3 reads CASSLRTPYNSPLHF. In DNA form, the CDR3 reads TGTGCCAGCAGCCTGAGGACACCTTATAATTCACCCCTCCACTTT.

The chain joins TRBV5-1 to TRBJ2-1; 10 bases match TRBD1. The CDR3 consists of 15 residues. V lost 0 bases to trimming and J lost 7 bases; unmatched junction nucleotides: 4. Per the germline V gene, CDR1 is SGHRS and CDR2 is YFSETQ. The CDR3 DNA is TGCGCCAGCAGCTTGGGAGGACAGGGGGGTAATGAGCAGTTCTTC. Residues: CASSLGGQGGNEQFF.

V and J are TRBV5-1 and TRBJ1-2, with a weak D call TRBD1 (5 bases). From germline, CDR1 is SGHRS and CDR2 YFSETQ. Trimming took 7 bases from V and 5 from J, leaving 15 bases between them. The CDR3 totals 13 residues. The CDR3: CASGEQAGYGYTF. The CDR3 coding sequence is TGCGCCAGCGGAGAACAGGCGGGGTATGGCTACACCTTC. Together with reference TRBV5-1 and TRBJ1-2, the CDR3 gives the full variable domain: KAGVTQTPRYLIKTRGQQVTLSCSPISGHRSVSWYQQTPGQGLQFLFEYFSETQRNKGNFPGRFSGRQFSNSRSEMNVSTLELGDSALYLCASGEQAGYGYTFGSGTRLTVV.